This TCR beta chain stems from a study of T cell responses to AZD1222 COVID-19 vaccine. Whole-study results and caveats: Clonal diversity may have been underestimated, and the donors were mostly white British, with more females than males.

Clones were sequenced by immunoSEQ multiplex PCR, and TCRdb holds only the in-frame ones, with some missing. The sample has around 130,000 clones, about 89% seen once; the top ten hold approximately 4.5%. The V gene lost 7 bases and the J gene lost 0 bases, with 10 bases spanning the gap. The CDR3 loop spans 15 amino acids. Germline-derived CDR1 and CDR2 are MNHEY and SVGAGI. Comment on this clone: The antigen is not known.

The rearrangement links TRBV6-5 to TRBJ1-6; tentatively, D is TRBD1 (6 bases). Sequenced material: peripheral blood, taken on day 0 of AZD1222 vaccination. This clonotype was obtained from an adult in good health. The CDR3 coding sequence is TGTGCCAGCAATACGGACAGCTCCTATAATTCACCCCTCCACTTT. Encoded protein: CASNTDSSYNSPLHF.